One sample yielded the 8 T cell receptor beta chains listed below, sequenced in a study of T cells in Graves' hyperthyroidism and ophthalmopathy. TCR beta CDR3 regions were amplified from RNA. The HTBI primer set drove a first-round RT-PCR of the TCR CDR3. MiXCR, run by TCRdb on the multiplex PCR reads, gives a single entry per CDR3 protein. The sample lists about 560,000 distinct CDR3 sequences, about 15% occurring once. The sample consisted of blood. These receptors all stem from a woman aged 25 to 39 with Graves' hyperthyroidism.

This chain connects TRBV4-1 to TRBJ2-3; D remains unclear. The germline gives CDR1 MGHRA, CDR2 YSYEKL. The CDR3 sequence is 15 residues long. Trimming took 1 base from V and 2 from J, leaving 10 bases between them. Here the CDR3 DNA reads TGCGCCAGCAGCCAAGGTTTAGATTTCACAGATACGCAGTATTTT. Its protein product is CASSQGLDFTDTQYF.

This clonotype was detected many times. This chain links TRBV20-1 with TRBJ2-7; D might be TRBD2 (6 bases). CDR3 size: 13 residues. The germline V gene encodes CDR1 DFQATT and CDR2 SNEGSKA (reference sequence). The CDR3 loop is CRARENGRYEQYF. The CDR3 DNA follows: TGCAGGGCCCGGGAGAATGGACGATACGAGCAGTACTTC.

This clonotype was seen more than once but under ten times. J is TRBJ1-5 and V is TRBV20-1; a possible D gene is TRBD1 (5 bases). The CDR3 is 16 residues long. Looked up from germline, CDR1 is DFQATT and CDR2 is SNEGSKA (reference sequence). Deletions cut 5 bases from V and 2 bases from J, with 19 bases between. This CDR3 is CSAHRPSGVGNQPQHF. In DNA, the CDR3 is TGCAGTGCTCACCGGCCCTCGGGGGTGGGCAATCAGCCCCAGCATTTT.

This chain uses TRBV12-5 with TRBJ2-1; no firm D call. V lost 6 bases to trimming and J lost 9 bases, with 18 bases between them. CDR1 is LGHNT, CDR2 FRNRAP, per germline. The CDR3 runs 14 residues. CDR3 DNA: TGTGCTAGTGGCTTCGGTTTGCCAAAGAGTGAGCAGTTCTTC. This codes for CASGFGLPKSEQFF.

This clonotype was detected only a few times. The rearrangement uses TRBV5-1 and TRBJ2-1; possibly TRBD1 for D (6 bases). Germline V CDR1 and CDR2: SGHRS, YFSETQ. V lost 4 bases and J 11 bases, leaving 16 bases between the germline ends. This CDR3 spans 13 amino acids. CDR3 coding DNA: TGCGCCAGCAGCACCCCACAGGGTCTTAAGCAGTTCTTC. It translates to CASSTPQGLKQFF.

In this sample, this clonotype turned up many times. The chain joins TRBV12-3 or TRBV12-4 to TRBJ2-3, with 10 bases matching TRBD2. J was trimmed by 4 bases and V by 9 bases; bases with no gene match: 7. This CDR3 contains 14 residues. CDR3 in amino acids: CARPSGRVSDTQYF. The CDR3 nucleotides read TGTGCCAGACCCAGCGGGAGGGTCTCAGATACGCAGTATTTT.

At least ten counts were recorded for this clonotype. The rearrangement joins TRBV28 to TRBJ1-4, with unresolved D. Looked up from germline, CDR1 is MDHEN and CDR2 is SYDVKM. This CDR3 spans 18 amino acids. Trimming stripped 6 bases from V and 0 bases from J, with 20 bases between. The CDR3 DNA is TGTGCCAGCAGCACAGTCAGGACCTCTCTAGCAACTAATGAAAAACTGTTTTTT. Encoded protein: CASSTVRTSLATNEKLFF.

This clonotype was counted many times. The CDR3, as DNA: TGCAGTGCTAGAGCCGCGGTGGGGTCGAACACTGAAGCTTTCTTT. It codes for CSARAAVGSNTEAFF. The V call is TRBV20-1, the J call TRBJ1-1; D unresolved. CDR1 is DFQATT and CDR2 is SNEGSKA in the germline V gene (reference sequence). The V and J ends lost 1 base and 1 base respectively, with 13 bases between them. The CDR3 contains 15 residues.